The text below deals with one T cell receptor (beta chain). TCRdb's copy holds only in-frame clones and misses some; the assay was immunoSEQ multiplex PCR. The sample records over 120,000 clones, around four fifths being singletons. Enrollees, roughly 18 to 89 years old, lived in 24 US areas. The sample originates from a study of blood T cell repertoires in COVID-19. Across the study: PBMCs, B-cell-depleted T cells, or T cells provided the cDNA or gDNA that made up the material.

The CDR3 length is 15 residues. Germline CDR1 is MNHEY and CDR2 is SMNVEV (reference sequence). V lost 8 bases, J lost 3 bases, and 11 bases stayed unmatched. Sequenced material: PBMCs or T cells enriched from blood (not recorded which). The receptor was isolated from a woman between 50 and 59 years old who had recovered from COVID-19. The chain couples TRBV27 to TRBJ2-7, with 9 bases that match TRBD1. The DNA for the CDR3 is TGTGCCAGCCATGGGACAGGGCAAGGTTACTACGAGCAGTACTTC. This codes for CASHGTGQGYYEQYF.